This T cell receptor beta chain appears in the sequencing data of a study of technical replicates of blood from several donors. This CDR3 contains 16 residues. The germline gives CDR1 SGHDN, CDR2 FVKESK. The ends lost 0 bases at V and 8 bases at J; junction bases unmatched: 9. Here immunoSEQ multiplex PCR was the method, and the copy in TCRdb shows in-frame clones only, minus some. The sample lists some 93,000 clones, 95% occurring once. The TCR originated in a human donor in good health. V usage is TRBV14 and J usage is TRBJ1-4; 7 nucleotides align to TRBD1. The source material was T cells isolated from PBMCs. This CDR3 is CASSQDVGDRREKLFF. The CDR3 nucleotides read TGTGCCAGCAGCCAAGACGTGGGGGACAGAAGGGAAAAACTGTTTTTT.